A selection of T cell receptor beta chains follows, all from one sample in a study of blood T cell repertoires in COVID-19. The repertoire was sequenced with immunoSEQ multiplex PCR; TCRdb's copy has only in-frame clones and lacks some. The sample lists some 340,000 clones, 85% occurring once. The sequencing input was peripheral blood. These TCRs come from a woman aged 18-29 years with acute or convalescent COVID-19. CDR3s include the opening cysteine and the closing phenylalanine or tryptophan. D genes are given only for firm matches. Expanded clones get a size class; other rows say once, few or many, or leave the size out.

clone_size	d_call	j_call	v_call	cdr3_nt	cdr3_aa
-	-	TRBJ1-1	TRBV2	TGTGCCAGCAGTGTAGAGGGGAACACTGAAGCTTTCTTT	CASSVEGNTEAFF
once	TRBD1	TRBJ2-7	TRBV4-1	TGCGCCAGCAGCCAAGGCGGGACAGGGAGTTACGAGCAGTACTTC	CASSQGGTGSYEQYF
-	TRBD1	TRBJ1-6	TRBV7-9	TGTGCCAGCAGCTTAGTGGCAGGGGGCGATTCACCCCTCCACTTT	CASSLVAGGDSPLHF
-	TRBD1	TRBJ1-4	TRBV19	TGTGCCAGTAGTCCCATGACAGGGCCGGGTGAAAAACTGTTTTTT	CASSPMTGPGEKLFF
few	-	TRBJ2-5	TRBV9	TGTGCCAGCAGCGTAGCCCCGGGTTACCAAGAGACCCAGTACTTC	CASSVAPGYQETQYF
-	TRBD1	TRBJ1-3	TRBV7-6	TGTGCCAGCAGCTTAGACAGGGGGTCTGGAAACACCATATATTTT	CASSLDRGSGNTIYF
once	-	TRBJ1-5	TRBV2	TGTGCCAGCAGTGAAATGGTACGATGGTACTGGAATCAGCCCCAGCATTTT	CASSEMVRWYWNQPQHF
-	-	TRBJ2-7	TRBV3-1/TRBV3-2	TGTGCCAGCAGCCCCTTCCGGGATACCTACGAGCAGTACTTC	CASSPFRDTYEQYF
-	-	TRBJ2-3	TRBV9	TGTGCCAGCAGCCCTCAGACTGCAAGGACGCAGTATTTT	CASSPQTARTQYF
-	TRBD2	TRBJ2-5	TRBV5-4	TGTGCCAGCAGCTTGGGGGCACTAGCGGGAGAAGAGACCCAGTACTTC	CASSLGALAGEETQYF
-	TRBD2	TRBJ2-1	TRBV19	TGTGCCAGTAGTACGGGACTAGCGAATGAGCAGTTCTTC	CASSTGLANEQFF
-	TRBD2	TRBJ2-7	TRBV12-5	TGTGCTAGTGGTTTGGTGTCGACTAGCGGGGGTATTTACGAGCAGTACTTC	CASGLVSTSGGIYEQYF
-	-	TRBJ2-7	TRBV27	TGTGCCAGCAGCCCACCAGGGTTTAGGGAGCAGTACTTC	CASSPPGFREQYF
-	-	TRBJ1-2	TRBV6-5	TGTGCCAGCAGTTTCGTTAACTATGGCTTATGGACCTTC	CASSFVNYGLWTF
-	-	TRBJ2-3	TRBV14	TGTGCCAGCAGCCCCTGGTCCCGACAGGATACGCAGTATTTT	CASSPWSRQDTQYF
-	-	TRBJ1-1	TRBV7-7	TGTGCCAGCAGCTTCCACCTCGACAGATCGAGCCTTGAAGCTTTCTTT	CASSFHLDRSSLEAFF
few	TRBD1	TRBJ2-3	TRBV6-5	TGTGCCAGCAGGCTTCCGGGACAGGGAACAGATACGCAGTATTTT	CASRLPGQGTDTQYF
-	-	TRBJ1-5	TRBV29-1	TGCAGCGTTGAAGGTACAGAAGGTCAGCCCCAGCATTTT	CSVEGTEGQPQHF
-	TRBD1	TRBJ1-4	TRBV19	TGTGCCAGTAGTACCCTAAGACAGGGCCACCTTGCAACTAATGAAAAACTGTTTTTT	CASSTLRQGHLATNEKLFF
-	TRBD2	TRBJ2-2	TRBV28	TGTGCCACTACGACGGGGGGTACCGGGGAGCTGTTTTTT	CATTTGGTGELFF
-	TRBD1	TRBJ2-1	TRBV5-1	TGCGCCAGCAGCACCATGACAGGGTTGATCGATGAGCAGTTCTTC	CASSTMTGLIDEQFF
-	TRBD2	TRBJ2-7	TRBV29-1	TGCAGCGTTGTTTTGCGGGGGGCGACCTACGAGCAGTACTTC	CSVVLRGATYEQYF
few	-	TRBJ1-6	TRBV13	TGTGCCAGCAGCTTAGTATCTAAGACAGGAGATAATTCACCCCTCCACTTT	CASSLVSKTGDNSPLHF
-	TRBD1	TRBJ1-4	TRBV15	TGTGCCACTCAAACAGGGGGGAGTCATGAAAAACTGTTTTTT	CATQTGGSHEKLFF
few	TRBD1	TRBJ2-7	TRBV12-5	TGTGCTAGTGCCGGACCGGGACAGGGCTACGAGCAGTACTTC	CASAGPGQGYEQYF
-	-	TRBJ1-2	TRBV19	TGTGCCAGTAGTATAGATCTTCGCGGGGGCGCCTATGGCTACACCTTC	CASSIDLRGGAYGYTF
-	TRBD1	TRBJ1-4	TRBV9	TGTGCCAGCAGCACACGGACAGGGTTTAATGAAAAACTGTTTTTT	CASSTRTGFNEKLFF
-	-	TRBJ2-1	TRBV12-5	TGTGCTAGTGGTGAGGAAGGGGGTTCCTGGCAGTTCTTC	CASGEEGGSWQFF
-	TRBD2	TRBJ2-3	TRBV6-4	TGTGCCAGCAGTGACTCGGGCGGGGGGGGCACAGATACGCAGTATTTT	CASSDSGGGGTDTQYF
many	-	TRBJ1-6	TRBV13	TGTGCCAGCGGAACGACTCGGTATAATTCACCCCTCCACTTT	CASGTTRYNSPLHF
-	-	TRBJ1-1	TRBV19	TGTGCCAGTAGGGCGGGAAGTTCGGGGAACACTGAAGCTTTCTTT	CASRAGSSGNTEAFF
-	-	TRBJ1-1	TRBV28	TGTGCCAGCAGTTTGGGACTTGAAGCTTTCTTT	CASSLGLEAFF
-	-	TRBJ2-7	TRBV9	TGTGCCAGCAGCGGGGGACATTCATACGAGCAGTACTTC	CASSGGHSYEQYF
-	TRBD1	TRBJ2-7	TRBV7-3	TGTGCCAGCGGGACAGGCTCCTACGAGCAGTACTTC	CASGTGSYEQYF
-	-	TRBJ2-1	TRBV6-5	TGTGCCATCCCAGGGTTTAGCTCCTACAATGAGCAGTTCTTC	CAIPGFSSYNEQFF
-	-	TRBJ2-4	TRBV19	TGTGCCAGACTCCCGGCGGGAAACATTCAGTACTTC	CARLPAGNIQYF
-	TRBD1	TRBJ1-1	TRBV9	TGTGCCAGCAGCTCGACAGGGAGACCGATGAACACTGAAGCTTTCTTT	CASSSTGRPMNTEAFF
-	-	TRBJ2-1	TRBV7-3	TGTGCCAGCAGCTTATCCCCGGGGTCTTGGAATGAGCAGTTCTTC	CASSLSPGSWNEQFF
-	TRBD2	TRBJ2-7	TRBV6-5	TGTGCCAGCAGCCAGACTAGCGGGGGGTCCTACGAGCAGTACTTC	CASSQTSGGSYEQYF
few	-	TRBJ1-2	TRBV5-1	TGCGCCAGCAGCTTGGACAGGGCGAACTATGGCTACACCTTC	CASSLDRANYGYTF
-	-	TRBJ2-2	TRBV5-1	TGCGCCAGCAGCTTGGGACTTAACACCGGGGAGCTGTTTTTT	CASSLGLNTGELFF
once	-	TRBJ1-5	TRBV28	TGTGCCAGCAGTCCCCGACAAGGCAGCAATCAGCCCCAGCATTTT	CASSPRQGSNQPQHF
-	TRBD1	TRBJ1-5	TRBV27	TGTGCCAGCAGTTTATCCGGACAGGGAGCCAAGCCCCAGCATTTT	CASSLSGQGAKPQHF
-	-	TRBJ1-2	TRBV5-1	TGCGCCAGCAGCCCGCCGGTTGTCCAGGGTCACGGCTATGGCTACACCTTC	CASSPPVVQGHGYGYTF
-	TRBD2	TRBJ2-2	TRBV11-2	TGTGCCAGCAGCACGGGACTAGCTCTTGGTGGCGGGGAGCTGTTTTTT	CASSTGLALGGGELFF
-	-	TRBJ1-1	TRBV7-7	TGTGCCAGCAGCTTCGCACGGGGGACTGAAGCTTTCTTT	CASSFARGTEAFF
-	-	TRBJ1-1	TRBV5-1	TGCGCCAGCAGCCCGATCACCTTCGGGAACACTGAAGCTTTCTTT	CASSPITFGNTEAFF
-	-	TRBJ2-2	TRBV14	TGTGCCAGCAGCCAGAACAGGGTAACCGGGGAGCTGTTTTTT	CASSQNRVTGELFF
-	TRBD1	TRBJ2-7	TRBV19	TGTGCCAGTAACAACCGGGACAGGGGTTACGAGCAGTACTTC	CASNNRDRGYEQYF
-	TRBD1	TRBJ1-2	TRBV4-1	TGCGCCAGCAGCCAGGGGACAGGGGGCAATAATGGCTACACCTTC	CASSQGTGGNNGYTF
many	TRBD1	TRBJ1-2	TRBV5-6	TGTGCCAGCAGCTTGCCCACAGGGGACCTCTATGGCTACACCTTC	CASSLPTGDLYGYTF
-	-	TRBJ1-2	TRBV21-1	TGTGCCAGCAGCAAAGAGGTCGGCAGAGAACTATGTGGCTACACCTTC	CASSKEVGRELCGYTF